Listed below are T cell receptor beta chains from one sample, sequenced in a study of cytomegalovirus exposure and HLA in healthy donors. Assay: immunoSEQ multiplex PCR; the TCRdb copy retains only in-frame clones and omits some. The profile shows about 87,000 clones, about 7.6% of them singletons. The sequenced sample consisted of PBMCs. The receptors derive from a man aged 50 to 60 in good health and CMV-seronegative. Each CDR3 is given with its conserved first and last residue.

TRBJ2-3 | TRBV5-1 | CASNEGSTDTQYF
TRBJ2-7 | TRBV6-5 | CASSISGYEQYF
TRBJ2-5 | TRBV5-4 | CASSPGLGRETQYF
TRBJ1-1 | TRBV13 | CASSRHRTGNTEAFF
TRBJ1-4 | TRBV7-9 | CASSSFATNEKLFF
TRBJ2-2 | TRBV7-9 | CASSSQVAVNTGELFF
TRBJ2-3 | TRBV5-3 | CARSLRQGRTDTQYF
TRBJ2-2 | TRBV4-2 | CASSQERNTGELFF
TRBJ1-2 | TRBV28 | CASSFPPGQETNYGYTF
TRBJ2-1 | TRBV5-1 | CASSLDGDLTSVSYNEQFF
TRBJ1-5 | TRBV5-5 | CASSLFQDSNQPQHF
TRBJ1-1 | TRBV25-1 | CASRRRGQENTEAFF
TRBJ1-1 | TRBV18 | CASSPGEGGNTEAFF
TRBJ2-3 | TRBV14 | CASSQAGLAFTDTQYF
TRBJ2-7 | TRBV5-4 | CASSLQGDEQYF
TRBJ1-2 | TRBV28 | CASSTGQGSYGYTF
TRBJ2-5 | TRBV5-4 | CASSLDPRGGSQETQYF
TRBJ1-2 | TRBV29-1 | CSVLGLDRANYGYTF
TRBJ1-1 | TRBV2 | CASSASYRGRRTEAFF
TRBJ1-1 | TRBV6-5 | CASSLTQGNTEAFF
TRBJ1-2 | TRBV27 | CASSFSIRSNYGYTF
TRBJ1-2 | TRBV11-2 | CASSLLSPNYGYTF
TRBJ1-1 | TRBV10-3 | CAISAKGQAYTEAFF
TRBJ2-5 | TRBV5-1 | CASRGGFRDSQYF
TRBJ2-1 | TRBV10-2 | CASSEPQGAGYNEQFF
TRBJ2-1 | TRBV25-1 | CASSPMGLAGGNEQFF
TRBJ1-1 | TRBV27 | CASSVDRGSFAEAFF